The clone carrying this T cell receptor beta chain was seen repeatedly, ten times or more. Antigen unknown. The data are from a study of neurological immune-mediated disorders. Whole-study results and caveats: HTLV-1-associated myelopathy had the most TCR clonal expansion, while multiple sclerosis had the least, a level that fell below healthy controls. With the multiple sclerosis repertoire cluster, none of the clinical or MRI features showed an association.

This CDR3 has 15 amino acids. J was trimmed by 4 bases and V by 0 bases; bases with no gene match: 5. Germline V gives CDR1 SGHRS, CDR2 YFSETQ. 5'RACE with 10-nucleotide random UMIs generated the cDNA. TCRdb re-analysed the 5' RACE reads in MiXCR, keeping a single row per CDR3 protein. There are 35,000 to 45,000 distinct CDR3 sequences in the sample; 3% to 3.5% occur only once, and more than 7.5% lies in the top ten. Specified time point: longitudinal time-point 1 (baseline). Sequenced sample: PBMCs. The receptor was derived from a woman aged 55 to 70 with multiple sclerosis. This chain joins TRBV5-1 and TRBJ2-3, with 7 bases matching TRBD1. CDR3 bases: TGCGCCAGCAGCTTGGAGGGACAGTTTTCAGATACGCAGTATTTT. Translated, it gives CASSLEGQFSDTQYF. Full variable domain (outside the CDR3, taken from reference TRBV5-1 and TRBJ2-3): KAGVTQTPRYLIKTRGQQVTLSCSPISGHRSVSWYQQTPGQGLQFLFEYFSETQRNKGNFPGRFSGRQFSNSRSEMNVSTLELGDSALYLCASSLEGQFSDTQYFGPGTRLTVL.